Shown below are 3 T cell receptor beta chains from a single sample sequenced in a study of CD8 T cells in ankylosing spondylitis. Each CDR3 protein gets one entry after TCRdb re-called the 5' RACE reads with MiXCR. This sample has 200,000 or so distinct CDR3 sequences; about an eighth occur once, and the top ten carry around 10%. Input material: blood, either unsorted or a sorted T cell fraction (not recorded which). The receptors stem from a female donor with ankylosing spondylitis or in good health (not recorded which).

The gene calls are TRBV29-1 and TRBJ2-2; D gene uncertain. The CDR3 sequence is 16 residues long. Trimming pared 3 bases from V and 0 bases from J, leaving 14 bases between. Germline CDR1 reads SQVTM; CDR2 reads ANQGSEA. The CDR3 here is CSVDSHTSANTGELFF. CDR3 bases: TGCAGCGTTGACTCCCACACCTCCGCGAACACCGGGGAGCTGTTTTTT.

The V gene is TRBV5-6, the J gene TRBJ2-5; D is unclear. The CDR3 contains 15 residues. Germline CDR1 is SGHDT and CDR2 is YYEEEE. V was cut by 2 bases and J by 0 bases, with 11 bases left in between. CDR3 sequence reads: CASSFTLDYQETQYF. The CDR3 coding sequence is TGTGCCAGCAGCTTTACCTTAGATTACCAAGAGACCCAGTACTTC.

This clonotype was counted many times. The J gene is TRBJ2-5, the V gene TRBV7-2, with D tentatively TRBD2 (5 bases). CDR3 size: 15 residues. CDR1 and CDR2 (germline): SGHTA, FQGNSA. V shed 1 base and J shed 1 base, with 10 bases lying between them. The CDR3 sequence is CASSLGYAGQETQYF. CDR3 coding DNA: TGTGCCAGCAGCTTAGGGTATGCGGGCCAAGAGACCCAGTACTTC. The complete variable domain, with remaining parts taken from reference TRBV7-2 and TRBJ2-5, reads GAGVSQSPSNKVTEKGKDVELRCDPISGHTALYWYRQSLGQGLEFLIYFQGNSAPDKSGLPSDRFSAERTGGSVSTLTIQRTQQEDSAVYLCASSLGYAGQETQYFGPGTRLLVL.